The next 25 T cell receptor beta chains were all read from a single sample in a study of cytomegalovirus exposure and HLA in healthy donors. The PCR was carried out with 60 Vbeta primers and 13 Jbeta primers. Sequenced by immunoSEQ multiplex PCR; TCRdb stores in-frame clones only, minus some. The data contain around 94,000 clones, about 74% of them singletons. The sequenced material came from PBMCs. These receptor sequences come from a male donor in good health and CMV-seropositive.

A note on this clone: An end of the junction does not agree with germline; a read error may underlie this. The rearrangement links TRBV4-3 to TRBJ2-7; TRBD2 might be the D (6 bases). There are 15 residues in the CDR3. CDR1 is LGHNA and CDR2 is YSLEER in the germline V gene. CDR3 loop: CASSQGVSGSYEQYF. CDR3 in DNA: TGCGCCAGCAGTCAAGGGGTTAGCGGCTCCTACGAGCAGTACTTC.

The chain joins TRBV11-2 to TRBJ2-2; D is perhaps TRBD2 (7 bases). Germline-derived CDR1 and CDR2 are SGHAT and FQNNGV. The CDR3 is 16 residues long. Between the trimmed V and J ends, which lost 5 bases and 5 bases, there was a span of 18 bases. The CDR3 sequence is CASSQGSGKRTGELFF. The CDR3 nucleotides are TGTGCCAGCAGCCAGGGGAGCGGGAAAAGAACCGGGGAGCTGTTTTTT. The full variable domain, completed using reference TRBV11-2 and TRBJ2-2, is EAGVAQSPRYKIIEKRQSVAFWCNPISGHATLYWYQQILGQGPKLLIQFQNNGVVDDSQLPKDRFSAERLKGVDSTLKIQPAKLEDSAVYLCASSQGSGKRTGELFFGEGSRLTVL.

V usage is TRBV5-4 and J usage is TRBJ1-2; D not certain. Germline CDR1 reads SGHNT; CDR2 reads YYREEE (reference sequence). The CDR3 has 13 amino acids. The V end was cut by 0 bases, the J end by 6 bases, with 9 bases between. The CDR3 DNA reads as TGTGCCAGCAGCTTGGTATCCGGGAATGGCTACACCTTC. This codes for CASSLVSGNGYTF.

This clone turned up a few times. The genes are TRBV10-3 and TRBJ2-7, with 11 bases lining up with TRBD2. This CDR3 has 16 residues. From germline, CDR1 is ENHRY and CDR2 SYGVKD. Trimming at V came to 0 bases and at J to 0 bases, leaving 1 base not matched to a gene. CDR3 bases: TGTGCCATCAGTGAGTCGACTAGCGGGAACTCCTACGAGCAGTACTTC. Protein sequence: CAISESTSGNSYEQYF.

This clone was recorded once. This chain joins TRBV19 and TRBJ1-2; 7 bases agree with TRBD1. CDR1 is LNHDA and CDR2 is SQIVND in the germline V gene (reference sequence). The CDR3 loop spans 13 amino acids. Unmatched junction bases numbered 9, after V lost 5 bases and J lost 9 bases. CDR3 bases: TGTGCCAGTAGTTCAGATCCACAGGGGAGCTACACCTTC. Its translation is CASSSDPQGSYTF.

The chain uses TRBV25-1 and TRBJ2-4; maybe TRBD1 (8 bases). Germline V gives CDR1 MGHDK, CDR2 SYGVNS. V lost 2 bases to trimming and J lost 8 bases, with 16 bases between them. This CDR3 contains 15 residues. CDR3 in amino acids: CASSEPHRGRDIQYF. Here the CDR3 DNA reads TGTGCCAGCAGTGAACCCCACAGGGGGAGGGACATTCAGTACTTC.

This clone has a handful of counts. The chain couples TRBV19 to TRBJ1-5; a possible D gene is TRBD1 (6 bases). The CDR3 extends over 16 amino acids. Trimming left V 2 bases short and J 3 bases short, with 14 bases between. CDR1 and CDR2 (germline): LNHDA, SQIVND (reference sequence). The DNA for the CDR3 is TGTGCCAGTAGTATAAACCCAGGGGAGATCAATCAGCCCCAGCATTTT. This translates into CASSINPGEINQPQHF.

In DNA, the CDR3 is TGTGCCAGCAGGAAAGGACAGGGGGGCGGCTACACCTTC. It encodes CASRKGQGGGYTF. The rearrangement uses TRBV6-1 and TRBJ1-2, with 10 bases aligning to TRBD1. This CDR3 has 13 residues. Germline assignment: CDR1 MNHNS and CDR2 SASEGT. V shed 6 bases, J shed 8 bases, and the junction held 6 bases outside the gene matches.

The chain joins TRBV7-8 to TRBJ2-5, with D maybe TRBD1 (5 bases). The germline CDR1 and CDR2 sequences are SGHVS and FQNEAQ. Trimming stripped 5 bases from V and 4 bases from J, with 14 bases between. The CDR3 sequence is 14 residues long. CDR3: CASSPYTGPETQYF. The CDR3 DNA is TGTGCCAGCAGCCCCTACACAGGCCCAGAGACCCAGTACTTC.

The chain links TRBV5-1 to TRBJ2-7; 7 nucleotides align to TRBD2. Germline V gene lookup returns CDR1 SGHRS and CDR2 YFSETQ. The CDR3 has 11 amino acids. Trimming took 5 bases from V and 6 from J; bases not matched to a gene: 2. The CDR3 reads CASRREGEQYF. As DNA, the CDR3 is TGCGCCAGCAGGAGGGAGGGCGAGCAGTACTTC.

This chain joins TRBV6-1 and TRBJ2-7, with TRBD2 identical over 9 bases. CDR1 and CDR2 from the germline V gene are MNHNS and SASEGT. There are 15 residues in the CDR3. V gave up 4 bases and J gave up 0 bases; unmatched junction bases: 4. The CDR3, as DNA: TGTGCCAGCAGTGCAGTTAGCGGGAGCTCCTACGAGCAGTACTTC. This gives the protein CASSAVSGSSYEQYF.

The V call is TRBV6-4, the J call TRBJ2-5; 7 nucleotides line up with TRBD2. V shed 6 bases, J shed 0 bases, and the junction held 19 bases outside the gene matches. The CDR3 sequence is 19 residues long. Looked up from germline, CDR1 is MRHNA and CDR2 is SNTAGT. For the CDR3, the DNA is TGTGCCAGCAGACCGCCCCTGGGGCTAGCGGAGCAGTACCAAGAGACCCAGTACTTC. Its protein product is CASRPPLGLAEQYQETQYF.

DNA of the CDR3: TGTGCCAGCAGCTCGACTAGCGCCTTTGGAAATGAGCAGTTCTTC. Its protein product is CASSSTSAFGNEQFF. The J gene is TRBJ2-1, the V gene TRBV6-4, with 8 bases aligning to TRBD2. Germline-derived CDR1 and CDR2 are MRHNA and SNTAGT. This CDR3 has 15 residues. Losses at the gene ends were 6 bases for V and 7 bases for J; bases not matched to a gene: 11.

The rearrangement links TRBV7-3 to TRBJ2-3; D may be TRBD2 (6 bases). Trimming shortened V by 5 bases and J by 1 base, and 13 bases separated the two germline ends. Germline lookup yields CDR1 SGHTA and CDR2 FQGTGA. The CDR3 is 15 amino acids. The CDR3 here is CASSQLGGGTDTQYF. In DNA, the CDR3 is TGTGCCAGCAGCCAGCTAGGAGGGGGCACAGATACGCAGTATTTT.

The V call is TRBV16, the J call TRBJ1-5, with D possibly matching TRBD1 (6 bases). V lost 2 bases, J lost 4 bases, and 15 bases lay in between. The CDR3 loop spans 16 amino acids. CDR1 is KGHSY, CDR2 FQNENV, per germline. CDR3 loop: CASSQPRGLLNQPQHF. The CDR3 coding sequence is TGTGCCAGCAGCCAACCCAGGGGATTGCTTAATCAGCCCCAGCATTTT.

The chain employs TRBV15 and TRBJ2-7, with a weak D call TRBD1 (6 bases). The CDR3 spans 16 residues. With 3 bases removed from V and 3 bases from J, the gap between germline ends came to 18 bases. Germline assignment: CDR1 LNHNV and CDR2 YYDKDF (reference sequence). This CDR3 reads CATSRGSPGQRYEQYF. The DNA of the CDR3 is TGTGCCACCAGCAGGGGTTCACCGGGACAACGCTACGAGCAGTACTTC.

The chain carries TRBV29-1 and TRBJ2-1; D remains unclear. Germline V gene data show CDR1 as SQVTM and CDR2 as ANQGSEA. Deletions cut 5 bases from V and 8 bases from J, with 10 bases between. This CDR3 spans 11 amino acids. CDR3 sequence (DNA): TGCAGCGTTTCCAGTTTTGATGAGCAGTTCTTC. It codes for CSVSSFDEQFF.

This clone was observed a few times. The genes are TRBV27 and TRBJ1-2; 8 nucleotides match TRBD1. The CDR3 totals 15 residues. Germline-derived CDR1 and CDR2 are MNHEY and SMNVEV (reference sequence). V shed 4 bases and J 4 bases; nucleotides not matched to a gene: 8. The CDR3 DNA sequence: TGTGCCAGCAGTTGGGGTGCAGGGGGCGCCTATGGCTACACCTTC. Encoded protein: CASSWGAGGAYGYTF.

This clone was counted a single time. This chain joins TRBV27 and TRBJ1-4; 7 bases fit TRBD1. The germline gives CDR1 MNHEY, CDR2 SMNVEV (reference sequence). V lost 5 bases and J lost 5; bases outside the gene matches: 5. The CDR3 runs to 14 residues. This chain's CDR3 is CASSPQGINEKLFF. CDR3 nucleotides: TGTGCCAGCAGTCCACAGGGGATCAATGAAAAACTGTTTTTT.

Concerning this clone itself: This CDR3 is also generated by other DNA sequences in the sample. The chain employs TRBV19 and TRBJ1-3; D uncertain. CDR1 and CDR2 from the germline V gene are LNHDA and SQIVND (reference sequence). The germline V and J ends were trimmed by 3 bases and 0 bases, with 12 bases remaining between them. The CDR3 runs 16 residues. The CDR3 DNA is TGTGCCAGTAGTATTCCAGGACTTACCTCTGGAAACACCATATATTTT. Translation gives CASSIPGLTSGNTIYF. The full variable domain, rest sourced from reference TRBV19 and TRBJ1-3, is DGGITQSPKYLFRKEGQNVTLSCEQNLNHDAMYWYRQDPGQGLRLIYYSQIVNDFQKGDIAEGYSVSREKKESFPLTVTSAQKNPTAFYLCASSIPGLTSGNTIYFGEGSWLTVV.

The J gene is TRBJ1-2, the V gene TRBV2, with D possibly being TRBD1 (6 bases). The germline V gene encodes CDR1 SNHLY and CDR2 FYNNEI. The CDR3 covers 13 residues. Trimming pared 8 bases from V and 1 base from J, leaving 11 bases between. CDR3 nucleotide sequence: TGTGCCAGCGCGCAGGGGTTTAACTATGGCTACACCTTC. It translates to CASAQGFNYGYTF.

The gene calls are TRBV7-2 and TRBJ2-6; TRBD1 agrees at 7 bases. Germline V lookup: CDR1 SGHTA, CDR2 FQGNSA. Germline trimming cut 3 bases from V and 0 bases from J; bases unmatched to any gene: 8. CDR3 size: 18 residues. The CDR3 protein is CASSLTGPTSSGANVLTF. The CDR3 DNA reads TGTGCCAGCAGCTTGACAGGGCCTACTAGCTCTGGGGCCAACGTCCTGACTTTC.

This clone was detected only once. As DNA, the CDR3 is TGTGCCAGCAGTTTTGGGGGGTGGAGGACGAACACTGAAGCTTTCTTT. Translation: CASSFGGWRTNTEAFF. The chain employs TRBV28 and TRBJ1-1; weak D call: TRBD1 (5 bases). CDR1 is MDHEN and CDR2 is SYDVKM in the germline V gene. Trimming left V 3 bases short and J 1 base short, with 15 bases between. The CDR3 runs to 16 residues.

This clone was found a few times. CDR3 nucleotide sequence: TGTGCCAGCAGCTTAGGCCTGGGCAATACGCAGTATTTT. It yields the protein CASSLGLGNTQYF. The chain employs TRBV7-9 and TRBJ2-3; D gene uncertain. Germline V gives CDR1 SEHNR, CDR2 FQNEAQ (reference sequence). V shed 1 base and J shed 7 bases, with 9 bases lying between them. The length of the CDR3 is 13 residues.

J is TRBJ2-1 and V is TRBV30; 10 nucleotides match TRBD2. V dropped 5 bases and J dropped 5; count of bases not matched to a gene: 0. In germline, CDR1 is GTSNPN, CDR2 SVGIG (reference sequence). This CDR3 comprises 12 residues. This chain's CDR3 is CAWGLADNEQFF. The CDR3 DNA sequence: TGTGCCTGGGGACTAGCGGACAATGAGCAGTTCTTC.